Listed here are 32 T cell receptor beta chains from one sample, sequenced in a study of cytomegalovirus exposure and HLA in healthy donors. The PCR ran on 60 Vbeta and 13 Jbeta primers. Assay: immunoSEQ multiplex PCR; the TCRdb copy retains only in-frame clones and omits some. The table lists fewer than 95,000 clones, around 84% of them singletons. The specimen was PBMCs. These receptors all come from a young man in good health and CMV-seronegative.

The V call is TRBV27, the J call TRBJ2-3, with D possibly TRBD2 on 6 matching bases. CDR3 size: 14 residues. Germline loops: CDR1 MNHEY, CDR2 SMNVEV (reference sequence). V was cut by 2 bases and J by 6 bases, with 12 bases left in between. In nucleotides, the CDR3 is TGTGCCAGCAGTTTACTCCGGGGGTGGGATACGCAGTATTTT. Protein sequence: CASSLLRGWDTQYF.

The gene calls are TRBV5-1 and TRBJ2-2, with TRBD1 matching 7 bases. V dropped 4 bases and J dropped 7; count of bases not matched to a gene: 10. The CDR3 is 15 residues long. Germline V gene lookup returns CDR1 SGHRS and CDR2 YFSETQ. The CDR3 sequence is CASSGSTGYIGELFF. CDR3 DNA sequence: TGCGCCAGCAGCGGGTCGACAGGGTATATCGGGGAGCTGTTTTTT.

V usage is TRBV6-6 and J usage is TRBJ1-1; 8 bases are shared with TRBD1. Trimming cost V 5 bases and J 0 bases; bases outside gene matches: 5. Per germline, CDR1 MNHNY and CDR2 SVGAGI (reference sequence). This CDR3 has 15 amino acids. CDR3 amino acids: CASSLYRGMNTEAFF. CDR3 in DNA: TGTGCCAGCAGTCTTTACAGGGGGATGAACACTGAAGCTTTCTTT.

V usage is TRBV10-3 and J usage is TRBJ1-6; TRBD1 matches at 7 bases. Trimming cost V 5 bases and J 5 bases; bases outside gene matches: 6. This CDR3 contains 15 residues. Germline lookup yields CDR1 ENHRY and CDR2 SYGVKD. CDR3 bases: TGTGCCATCAGTCCGGACAGGATAGATAATTCACCCCTCCACTTT. Translation gives CAISPDRIDNSPLHF.

The V gene is TRBV7-9, the J gene TRBJ2-3, with a tentative D call TRBD2 (6 bases). The length of the CDR3 is 12 residues. The germline V gene has CDR1 SEHNR and CDR2 FQNEAQ (reference sequence). V dropped 5 bases and J dropped 6 bases, with 9 bases sitting between them. Written as DNA, the CDR3 is TGTGCCAGCAGCCCTGGGGGGGATACGCAGTATTTT. Encoded protein: CASSPGGDTQYF.

The J gene is TRBJ1-2, the V gene TRBV7-9; D is undetermined. V lost 0 bases and J lost 6, with 17 bases in between. This CDR3 has 16 amino acids. Germline-derived CDR1 and CDR2 are SEHNR and FQNEAQ (reference sequence). The CDR3 nucleotides read TGTGCCAGCAGCTTAGCCTCCTCCCCGGGGTTAGATGGCTACACCTTC. Translated, it gives CASSLASSPGLDGYTF.

The chain has TRBV2 and TRBJ1-4; 7 bases match TRBD1. Germline CDR1 and CDR2: SNHLY and FYNNEI. Trimming cost V 0 bases and J 8 bases; bases outside gene matches: 6. The CDR3 has 15 residues. This CDR3 is CASSEAAGGMEKLFF. The CDR3 DNA reads as TGTGCCAGCAGTGAAGCGGCAGGGGGGATGGAAAAACTGTTTTTT.

This clone has only one observation. One junction end does not reproduce the germline sequence, and a read error may be involved. The J gene is TRBJ2-3, the V gene TRBV7-9; a possible D gene is TRBD2 (6 bases). CDR1 and CDR2 (germline): SEHNR, FQNEAQ (reference sequence). This CDR3 is 15 amino acids long. CDR3 bases: TGTTCCAGCAGCCCGGCCGGGAGTAGCACAGATACGCAGTATTTT. It specifies CSSSPAGSSTDTQYF.

The chain recombines TRBV9 with TRBJ2-5; D possibly corresponds to TRBD2 (6 bases). The last part of the DNA fits TRBJ2-7 better; the J call may be wrong. This CDR3 is 13 amino acids long. Germline CDR1 and CDR2: SGDLS and YYNGEE. The CDR3 sequence is CASSQAGFDEQYF. Here the CDR3 DNA reads TGTGCCAGCAGCCAAGCGGGTTTCGACGAGCAGTACTTC.

Written as DNA, the CDR3 is TGTGCCAGCAGTGAATGGGGTTTCGGGGACACTGAAGCTTTCTTT. This gives the protein CASSEWGFGDTEAFF. The rearrangement joins TRBV2 to TRBJ1-1, with D unresolved. Trimming pared 2 bases from V and 3 bases from J, leaving 13 bases between. The CDR3 is 15 amino acids. Germline-derived CDR1 and CDR2 are SNHLY and FYNNEI.

The chain combines TRBV11-2 with TRBJ1-1; no clear D gene. Germline CDR1 SGHAT, CDR2 FQNNGV. Trimming stripped 8 bases from V and 1 base from J, with 8 bases between. CDR3 length: 12 residues. DNA for the CDR3: TGTGCCAGCTGGAGCACGAACACTGAAGCTTTCTTT. Residues: CASWSTNTEAFF.

This CDR3 reads CASSLAGAGGWTGELFF. CDR3 DNA sequence: TGCGCCAGCAGCTTGGCCGGGGCAGGGGGATGGACCGGGGAGCTGTTTTTT. This chain joins TRBV5-1 and TRBJ2-2, with 7 bases lining up with TRBD1. The CDR3 has 17 residues. The V segment lost 0 bases and the J segment 5 bases; nucleotides outside the gene matches: 10. From germline, CDR1 is SGHRS and CDR2 YFSETQ.

The V gene is TRBV7-9, the J gene TRBJ1-4; D unclear. Germline values: CDR1 SEHNR, CDR2 FQNEAQ (reference sequence). The V end lost 2 bases, the J end lost 5 bases, and 9 bases lay between the germline ends. This CDR3 comprises 14 residues. The CDR3 protein is CASSLRDSNEKLFF. For the CDR3, the DNA is TGTGCCAGCAGCTTACGGGATTCGAATGAAAAACTGTTTTTT.

This rearrangement joins TRBV6-4 to TRBJ2-1; 9 bases map to TRBD2. Trimming cost V 6 bases and J 9 bases; bases outside gene matches: 9. Germline lookup yields CDR1 MRHNA and CDR2 SNTAGT. This CDR3 has 14 residues. CDR3 DNA: TGTGCCAGCAGCATCGGGACTAGCTTGGGTGAGCAGTTCTTC. Its translation is CASSIGTSLGEQFF.

The rearrangement uses TRBV5-1 and TRBJ1-1; D is ambiguous. CDR1 SGHRS and CDR2 YFSETQ come from the germline V gene. Trimming took 2 bases from V and 1 from J, leaving 9 bases between them. This CDR3 has 14 amino acids. The chain's CDR3 is CASSFSPANTEAFF. The CDR3 region has the DNA TGCGCCAGCAGCTTCAGTCCCGCGAACACTGAAGCTTTCTTT.

This clone has only one observation. This chain links TRBV30 with TRBJ1-5, with TRBD1 identical over 7 bases. The CDR3 loop spans 11 amino acids. J was trimmed by 12 bases and V by 1 base; bases with no gene match: 3. Germline CDR1 GTSNPN, CDR2 SVGIG (reference sequence). Written as DNA, the CDR3 is TGTGCCTGGAGTGGAGGGGGCCGCCAGCATTTT. This codes for CAWSGGGRQHF.

This chain uses TRBV7-2 with TRBJ1-2, with TRBD1 matching over 8 bases. The CDR3 is 15 amino acids. V lost 5 bases, J lost 6 bases, and 11 bases stayed unmatched. Germline CDR1 is SGHTA and CDR2 is FQGNSA. The CDR3 loop is CASSPWVAGGDGYTF. In DNA form, the CDR3 reads TGTGCCAGCAGCCCCTGGGTAGCAGGGGGCGATGGCTACACCTTC.

The CDR3 here is CAISPSDSSYEQYF. The CDR3 DNA sequence: TGTGCCATCAGCCCTTCAGACAGCTCCTACGAGCAGTACTTC. This chain joins TRBV10-3 and TRBJ2-7; TRBD1 might be the D (5 bases). V lost 6 bases and J lost 0, with 12 bases in between. The CDR3 sequence is 14 residues long. CDR1 and CDR2 from the germline V gene are ENHRY and SYGVKD.

The chain carries TRBV7-2 and TRBJ1-1; 7 bases agree with TRBD1. The V and J ends lost 5 bases and 0 bases, in that order; junction bases with no gene match: 6. CDR1 and CDR2 from the germline V gene are SGHTA and FQGNSA. This CDR3 region has 15 residues. The CDR3 loop reads CASSPQTGLNTEAFF. The CDR3 nucleotides are TGTGCCAGCAGCCCCCAGACAGGGTTGAACACTGAAGCTTTCTTT.

V usage is TRBV19 and J usage is TRBJ1-1, with a tentative D call TRBD1 (5 bases). CDR3 length equals 15 residues. V lost 7 bases to trimming and J lost 0 bases, with 15 bases between them. In germline, CDR1 is LNHDA, CDR2 SQIVND (reference sequence). As DNA, the CDR3 is TGTGCCAGTAAACGGGGGACTTACATGAACACTGAAGCTTTCTTT. As protein: CASKRGTYMNTEAFF.

This clone was found a few times. The chain is built from TRBV19 and TRBJ2-7; the D gene is possibly TRBD1 (5 bases). The CDR3 runs to 15 residues. Germline loops: CDR1 LNHDA, CDR2 SQIVND (reference sequence). The V gene lost 3 bases and the J gene lost 3 bases, with 15 bases spanning the gap. Here the CDR3 DNA reads TGTGCCAGTAGTATTGGGTCGGGCAGGGTCTACGAGCAGTACTTC. It codes for CASSIGSGRVYEQYF.

The chain employs TRBV5-4 and TRBJ2-2; D call uncertain. V dropped 4 bases and J dropped 5 bases, with 15 bases sitting between them. The CDR3 loop spans 15 amino acids. CDR1 and CDR2 from the germline V gene are SGHNT and YYREEE (reference sequence). The chain's CDR3 is CASSPGPGWTGELFF. For the CDR3, the DNA is TGTGCCAGCAGCCCCGGCCCGGGTTGGACCGGGGAGCTGTTTTTT.

The chain combines TRBV18 with TRBJ2-5; TRBD2 aligns across 7 bases. V was clipped by 6 bases and J by 2 bases; unmatched bases: 9. CDR1 is KGHSH, CDR2 LQKENI, per germline. This CDR3 is built from 15 residues. CDR3 protein: CASSPKPGGQETQYF. CDR3 DNA: TGTGCCAGCTCCCCAAAACCCGGGGGGCAAGAGACCCAGTACTTC.

V and J are TRBV9 and TRBJ2-6; tentative D call: TRBD1 (6 bases). CDR1 is SGDLS, CDR2 YYNGEE, per germline. The V gene lost 4 bases and the J gene lost 0 bases, with 14 bases spanning the gap. The CDR3 totals 17 residues. The CDR3 nucleotides read TGTGCCAGCAGCTTAGGGGGAGCCCTCTCTGGGGCCAACGTCCTGACTTTC. Encoded protein: CASSLGGALSGANVLTF.

This clone was seen a single time. The rearrangement joins TRBV30 to TRBJ2-7, with a weak D call TRBD2 (5 bases). The CDR3 is 12 residues long. Deletions cut 1 base from V and 4 bases from J, with 8 bases between. Germline lookup yields CDR1 GTSNPN and CDR2 SVGIG (reference sequence). This CDR3 is CAWSGSGYEQYF. The DNA of the CDR3 is TGTGCCTGGAGTGGGTCGGGATACGAGCAGTACTTC.

The gene calls are TRBV19 and TRBJ2-5; 8 nucleotides align to TRBD2. The length of the CDR3 is 14 residues. V was clipped by 3 bases and J by 6 bases; unmatched bases: 6. CDR1 and CDR2 (germline): LNHDA, SQIVND (reference sequence). CDR3 region: CASSIGTRVKTQYF. In DNA, the CDR3 is TGTGCCAGTAGTATCGGGACTAGGGTAAAGACCCAGTACTTC.

The gene calls are TRBV7-6 and TRBJ2-4, with 8 bases identical to TRBD2. The V segment lost 5 bases and the J segment 8 bases; nucleotides outside the gene matches: 8. CDR3 size: 14 residues. Germline V gene sequence: CDR1 SGHVS, CDR2 FNYEAQ. Here the CDR3 reads CASSRGGSGDIQYF. The CDR3 bases are TGTGCCAGCAGCCGAGGGGGTAGCGGGGACATTCAGTACTTC.

The V and J genes are TRBV14 and TRBJ1-6; D unclear. Germline-derived CDR1 and CDR2 are SGHDN and FVKESK. V was cut by 4 bases and J by 6 bases, with 10 bases left in between. The CDR3 runs 14 residues. CDR3 DNA sequence: TGTGCCAGCAGCCTGAATTTACTTAATTCACCCCTCCACTTT. As protein: CASSLNLLNSPLHF.

The genes are TRBV11-2 and TRBJ2-3; TRBD2 agrees at 10 bases. This CDR3 is built from 16 residues. CDR1 is SGHAT, CDR2 FQNNGV, per germline. V was pared by 4 bases and J by 8 bases, with 12 bases of the junction left unmatched. The CDR3 bases are TGTGCCAGCAGCTATGTAGCGGGGGGCGCCTTGGGTACGCAGTATTTT. Translation gives CASSYVAGGALGTQYF.

The chain uses TRBV19 and TRBJ2-2; a weak D match, TRBD1 (5 bases). The germline V and J ends were trimmed by 6 bases and 0 bases, with 14 bases remaining between them. Germline lookup yields CDR1 LNHDA and CDR2 SQIVND (reference sequence). The CDR3 loop spans 16 amino acids. CDR3: CASSPLGAPNTGELFF. The CDR3 region has the DNA TGTGCCAGTAGCCCTCTTGGGGCTCCGAACACCGGGGAGCTGTTTTTT.

V usage is TRBV10-3 and J usage is TRBJ2-1; 10 bases line up with TRBD2. Germline CDR1 reads ENHRY; CDR2 reads SYGVKD. The CDR3 has 16 residues. J gave up 7 bases and V 2 bases, and 8 bases lay outside the gene matches. CDR3 DNA: TGTGCCATCAGTGAGCCCAGCGGGGGGGTTGGTAATGAGCAGTTCTTC. It codes for CAISEPSGGVGNEQFF.

This sequence joins TRBV6-1 and TRBJ2-5; the match to TRBD2 covers 12 bases. V lost 7 bases to trimming and J lost 2 bases; unmatched junction nucleotides: 5. Germline V lookup: CDR1 MNHNS, CDR2 SASEGT. This CDR3 is 15 amino acids long. The CDR3 spells CASTETSGGQETQYF. Here the CDR3 DNA reads TGTGCCAGCACCGAGACTAGCGGGGGACAAGAGACCCAGTACTTC.